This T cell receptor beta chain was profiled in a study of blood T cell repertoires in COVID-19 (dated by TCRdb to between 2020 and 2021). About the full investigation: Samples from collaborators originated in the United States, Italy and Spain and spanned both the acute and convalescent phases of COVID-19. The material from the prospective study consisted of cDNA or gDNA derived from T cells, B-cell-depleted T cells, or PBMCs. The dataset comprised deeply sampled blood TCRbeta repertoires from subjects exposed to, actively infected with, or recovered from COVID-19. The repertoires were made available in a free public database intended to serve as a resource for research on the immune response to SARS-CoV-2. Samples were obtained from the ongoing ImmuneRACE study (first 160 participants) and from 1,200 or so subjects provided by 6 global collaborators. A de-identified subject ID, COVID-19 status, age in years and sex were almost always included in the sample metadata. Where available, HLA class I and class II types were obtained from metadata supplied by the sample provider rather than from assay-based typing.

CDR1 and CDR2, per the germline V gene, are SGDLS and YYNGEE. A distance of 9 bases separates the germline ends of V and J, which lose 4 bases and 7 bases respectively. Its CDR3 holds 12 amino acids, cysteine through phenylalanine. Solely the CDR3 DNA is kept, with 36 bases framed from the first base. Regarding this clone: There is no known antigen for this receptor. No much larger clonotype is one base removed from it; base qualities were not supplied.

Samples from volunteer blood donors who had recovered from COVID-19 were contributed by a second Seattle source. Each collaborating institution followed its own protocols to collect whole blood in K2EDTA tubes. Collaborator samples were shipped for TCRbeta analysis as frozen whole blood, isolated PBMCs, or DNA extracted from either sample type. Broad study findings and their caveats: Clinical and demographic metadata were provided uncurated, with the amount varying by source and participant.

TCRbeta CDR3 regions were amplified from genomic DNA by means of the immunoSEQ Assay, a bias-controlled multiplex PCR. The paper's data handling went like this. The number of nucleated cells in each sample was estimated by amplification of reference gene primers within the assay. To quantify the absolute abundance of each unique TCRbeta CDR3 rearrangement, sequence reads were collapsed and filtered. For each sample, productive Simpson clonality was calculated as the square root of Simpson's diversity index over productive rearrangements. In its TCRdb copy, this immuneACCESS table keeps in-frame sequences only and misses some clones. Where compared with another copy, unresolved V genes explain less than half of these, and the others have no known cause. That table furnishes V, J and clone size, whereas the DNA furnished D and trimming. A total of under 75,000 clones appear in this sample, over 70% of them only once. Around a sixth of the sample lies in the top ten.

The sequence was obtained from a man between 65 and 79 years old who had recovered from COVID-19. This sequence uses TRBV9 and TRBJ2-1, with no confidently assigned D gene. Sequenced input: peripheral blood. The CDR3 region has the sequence CASSPAENEQFF. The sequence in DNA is TGTGCCAGCAGCCCCGCGGAGAATGAGCAGTTCTTC.